This T cell receptor (beta chain) was documented in a study of blood T cell repertoires in COVID-19. The wider study: Whether acute or convalescent, the COVID-19 samples came from the United States, Italy and Spain. The analysed material was cDNA or gDNA that came from T cells, B-cell-depleted T cells, or PBMCs.

CDR1 and CDR2 (germline): SGDLS, YYNGEE. The CDR3 sequence is 15 residues long. Deletions cut 0 bases from V and 7 bases from J, with 16 bases between. The authors' processing: Amplified reference gene primers provided the basis for estimating nucleated cell counts. The repertoire was sequenced with immunoSEQ multiplex PCR; TCRdb's copy has only in-frame clones and lacks some. From that table come the V and J calls and clone size; the DNA was used to work out D and trimming. The data contain about 150,000 clones, approximately 89% of them singletons. The source is a human donor in a cohort sampled during active COVID-19. The rearrangement uses TRBV9 and TRBJ1-2, with D maybe TRBD1 (5 bases). Material: peripheral blood. The CDR3 sequence: CASSVDHGGAFGYTF. CDR3 DNA: TGTGCCAGCAGCGTAGATCATGGAGGGGCCTTTGGCTACACCTTC.